Presented here are 21 T cell receptor beta chains from one specimen sequenced in a study of cytomegalovirus exposure and HLA in healthy donors. Both 60 Vbeta primers and 13 Jbeta primers went into the PCR. Clones were read by immunoSEQ multiplex PCR, and TCRdb kept only the in-frame ones, dropping some. The sample carries more than 110,000 clones, roughly four fifths recorded once. The sample was PBMCs. The source of these receptors is a woman aged 45-60 years in good health and CMV-seropositive.

The chain uses TRBV6-1 and TRBJ2-1; possible D gene TRBD1, 5 bases. This CDR3 has 17 amino acids. Germline V gene data show CDR1 as MNHNS and CDR2 as SASEGT. V shed 3 bases and J shed 5 bases, with 20 bases lying between them. The CDR3 sequence: CASSDPLGRLVHNEQFF. The CDR3 DNA follows: TGTGCCAGCAGTGACCCATTGGGGCGCCTGGTCCACAATGAGCAGTTCTTC.

The CDR3 nucleotides read TGCGCCAGCAGCCCCACAGGGAGCTCCTATAATTCACCCCTCCACTTT. This codes for CASSPTGSSYNSPLHF. The chain uses TRBV4-1 and TRBJ1-6, with D perhaps matching TRBD1 (6 bases). The CDR3 contains 16 residues. Germline CDR1 is MGHRA and CDR2 is YSYEKL. V was shortened by 4 bases and J by 0 bases, with 10 bases between the two germline ends.

The gene calls are TRBV18 and TRBJ1-6; a possible D gene is TRBD1 (5 bases). The germline V gene encodes CDR1 KGHSH and CDR2 LQKENI. The ends were cut back, 0 bases at V and 10 bases at J, with 10 bases in the middle. CDR3 size: 14 residues. The CDR3 nucleotides are TGTGCCAGCTCACCACCCAGGGTTGGCTCACCCCTCCACTTT. Protein sequence: CASSPPRVGSPLHF.

Here the CDR3 reads CASSLGIPSGAETQYF. The CDR3 bases are TGTGCCAGCAGCTTGGGGATCCCTAGCGGGGCAGAGACCCAGTACTTC. The chain employs TRBV5-4 and TRBJ2-5; 9 nucleotides align to TRBD2. Germline V gives CDR1 SGHNT, CDR2 YYREEE (reference sequence). J was trimmed by 4 bases and V by 0 bases; bases with no gene match: 7. The CDR3 spans 16 residues.

The chain recombines TRBV5-1 with TRBJ2-1; 10 nucleotides line up with TRBD1. The germline CDR1 and CDR2 sequences are SGHRS and YFSETQ. V trimming: 4 bases; J trimming: 8 bases; junction bases outside the gene matches: 3. The CDR3 runs 13 residues. CDR3: CASSGGTGDEQFF. The CDR3 bases are TGCGCCAGCAGCGGGGGGACAGGGGATGAGCAGTTCTTC. Drawing the rest from reference TRBV5-1 and TRBJ2-1, the complete variable domain is KAGVTQTPRYLIKTRGQQVTLSCSPISGHRSVSWYQQTPGQGLQFLFEYFSETQRNKGNFPGRFSGRQFSNSRSEMNVSTLELGDSALYLCASSGGTGDEQFFGPGTRLTVL.

The chain couples TRBV18 to TRBJ1-5; D call uncertain. CDR1 and CDR2 from the germline V gene are KGHSH and LQKENI. Trimming cost V 0 bases and J 5 bases, with 14 bases left between them. The CDR3 length is 16 residues. CDR3: CASSPPAPPGHQPQHF. The CDR3 DNA reads as TGTGCCAGCTCACCACCGGCCCCACCTGGCCATCAGCCCCAGCATTTT.

This clone was picked up one time. The genes are TRBV9 and TRBJ2-1; 11 nucleotides agree with TRBD2. Trimming removed 0 bases from V and 9 bases from J; junction bases left unmatched: 11. Germline loops: CDR1 SGDLS, CDR2 YYNGEE. This CDR3 spans 17 amino acids. The CDR3 coding sequence is TGTGCCAGCAGCGTAGGCCCCATTAGCGGGGGGGCGGTTGAGCAGTTCTTC. Translation: CASSVGPISGGAVEQFF.

This clone was detected only once. The genes are TRBV7-2 and TRBJ2-1, with 8 bases lining up with TRBD2. Trimming at V came to 5 bases and at J to 9 bases, leaving 3 bases not matched to a gene. The V gene's germline CDR1 is SGHTA and CDR2 FQGNSA. This CDR3 contains 12 residues. The CDR3 here is CASSRAGGEQFF. The CDR3 DNA reads as TGTGCCAGCAGCCGGGCGGGGGGTGAGCAGTTCTTC.

This sequence joins TRBV30 and TRBJ1-2, with TRBD1 matching 7 bases. The CDR3 runs 15 residues. Looked up from germline, CDR1 is GTSNPN and CDR2 is SVGIG (reference sequence). Unmatched junction bases numbered 12, after V lost 0 bases and J lost 8 bases. The CDR3 sequence: CAWSVPGMGGQGYTF. The CDR3 bases are TGTGCCTGGAGTGTACCGGGCATGGGGGGACAGGGCTACACCTTC.

The chain uses TRBV4-2 and TRBJ1-1; TRBD1 is a possible D gene (5 bases). There are 14 residues in the CDR3. Trimming left V 4 bases short and J 0 bases short, with 9 bases between. Germline CDR1 reads LGHNA; CDR2 reads YNFKEQ. The CDR3 nucleotides are TGTGCCAGCAGCCCCGGGGGGTTGAACACTGAAGCTTTCTTT. Its translation is CASSPGGLNTEAFF.

V gene TRBV9 combines with J gene TRBJ1-1; TRBD1 matches at 8 bases. With 3 bases clipped from V and 0 bases from J, the junction kept 4 bases outside the gene matches. The CDR3 spans 15 residues. Germline CDR1 reads SGDLS; CDR2 reads YYNGEE. The CDR3 loop is CASSAGQGLNTEAFF. CDR3 in DNA: TGTGCCAGCAGCGCCGGACAGGGCCTGAACACTGAAGCTTTCTTT.

V and J are TRBV5-1 and TRBJ2-5; 7 nucleotides match TRBD2. The CDR3 spans 16 residues. The trim removed 2 bases at V and 1 base at J, leaving 8 bases unmatched. Germline assignment: CDR1 SGHRS and CDR2 YFSETQ. The CDR3 region is CASSLGGSTLQETQYF. DNA for the CDR3: TGCGCCAGCAGCTTAGGCGGGAGTACACTCCAAGAGACCCAGTACTTC. The full variable domain, in which reference TRBV5-1 and TRBJ2-5 provide the parts outside the CDR3, is KAGVTQTPRYLIKTRGQQVTLSCSPISGHRSVSWYQQTPGQGLQFLFEYFSETQRNKGNFPGRFSGRQFSNSRSEMNVSTLELGDSALYLCASSLGGSTLQETQYFGPGTRLLVL.

The V call is TRBV15, the J call TRBJ2-2; 8 positions match TRBD2. The V segment lost 0 bases and the J segment 7 bases; nucleotides outside the gene matches: 4. Germline CDR1 and CDR2: LNHNV and YYDKDF (reference sequence). CDR3 length: 15 amino acids. CDR3 DNA: TGTGCCACCAGCAGAGATCTCGGGGGGGGCGGGGAGCTGTTTTTT. Translating gives CATSRDLGGGGELFF.

The chain recombines TRBV4-2 with TRBJ2-4; 11 bases fit TRBD2. The CDR3 covers 17 residues. J gave up 0 bases and V 2 bases, and 3 bases lay outside the gene matches. The V gene's germline CDR1 is LGHNA and CDR2 YNFKEQ. CDR3 loop: CASSQLTSGVAKNIQYF. In nucleotides, the CDR3 is TGTGCCAGCAGCCAATTGACTAGCGGGGTAGCCAAAAACATTCAGTACTTC.

This clone was seen only a few times. V is TRBV30 and J is TRBJ1-1; D gene uncertain. V lost 4 bases and J lost 1, with 13 bases in between. Germline V gene data show CDR1 as GTSNPN and CDR2 as SVGIG (reference sequence). The length of the CDR3 is 14 residues. CDR3 sequence reads: CAWIREFGNTEAFF. The CDR3 DNA reads TGTGCCTGGATTAGAGAATTCGGGAACACTGAAGCTTTCTTT.

This sequence joins TRBV7-9 and TRBJ2-7; no clear D gene. Germline V gene sequence: CDR1 SEHNR, CDR2 FQNEAQ (reference sequence). CDR3 length: 12 residues. With 3 bases removed from V and 4 bases from J, the gap between germline ends came to 7 bases. CDR3 DNA sequence: TGTGCCAGCAGCTTTAACTCATACGAGCAGTACTTC. It is translated as CASSFNSYEQYF.

The gene calls are TRBV19 and TRBJ2-3, with 8 bases aligning to TRBD2. Germline lookup yields CDR1 LNHDA and CDR2 SQIVND (reference sequence). Trimming removed 5 bases from V and 0 bases from J; junction bases left unmatched: 7. The CDR3 totals 16 residues. CDR3 residues: CASSLLSGASTDTQYF. The DNA for the CDR3 is TGTGCCAGTAGTCTACTTAGCGGGGCTAGCACAGATACGCAGTATTTT. Filled out from reference TRBV19 and TRBJ2-3, the complete variable domain reads DGGITQSPKYLFRKEGQNVTLSCEQNLNHDAMYWYRQDPGQGLRLIYYSQIVNDFQKGDIAEGYSVSREKKESFPLTVTSAQKNPTAFYLCASSLLSGASTDTQYFGPGTRLTVL.

The rearrangement joins TRBV9 to TRBJ1-6; a weak D match, TRBD1 (5 bases). V dropped 1 base and J dropped 8 bases, with 10 bases sitting between them. The CDR3 has 14 amino acids. The germline gives CDR1 SGDLS, CDR2 YYNGEE. The CDR3 region is CASSVRTGDSPLHF. In DNA form, the CDR3 reads TGTGCCAGCAGCGTACGAACAGGTGATTCACCCCTCCACTTT.

The table lists this clone with a few counts. The V call is TRBV11-1, the J call TRBJ2-3; D not resolved. Germline assignment: CDR1 SGHAT and CDR2 FQDESV (reference sequence). The CDR3 runs 15 residues. Trimming removed 5 bases from V and 5 bases from J, with 17 bases in between. The CDR3 DNA follows: TGTGCCAGCAGCCTAGTGGTAAATTTTAGAGATACGCAGTATTTT. This encodes CASSLVVNFRDTQYF.

The rearrangement uses TRBV7-2 and TRBJ1-2; D gene uncertain. Per the germline V gene, CDR1 is SGHTA and CDR2 is FQGNSA. The CDR3 runs to 13 residues. The ends were cut back, 1 base at V and 7 bases at J, with 10 bases in the middle. CDR3 amino acids: CASSLGGEGGYTF. For the CDR3, the DNA is TGTGCCAGCAGCTTAGGCGGGGAGGGTGGCTACACCTTC.

The chain uses TRBV28 and TRBJ1-3; perhaps TRBD1 as D (6 bases). The CDR3 runs to 15 residues. Germline CDR1 is MDHEN and CDR2 is SYDVKM. V lost 5 bases and J lost 4, with 15 bases in between. The CDR3 sequence is CASSVLTGTGNTIYF. In nucleotides, the CDR3 is TGTGCCAGCAGTGTATTAACAGGGACCGGAAACACCATATATTTT.